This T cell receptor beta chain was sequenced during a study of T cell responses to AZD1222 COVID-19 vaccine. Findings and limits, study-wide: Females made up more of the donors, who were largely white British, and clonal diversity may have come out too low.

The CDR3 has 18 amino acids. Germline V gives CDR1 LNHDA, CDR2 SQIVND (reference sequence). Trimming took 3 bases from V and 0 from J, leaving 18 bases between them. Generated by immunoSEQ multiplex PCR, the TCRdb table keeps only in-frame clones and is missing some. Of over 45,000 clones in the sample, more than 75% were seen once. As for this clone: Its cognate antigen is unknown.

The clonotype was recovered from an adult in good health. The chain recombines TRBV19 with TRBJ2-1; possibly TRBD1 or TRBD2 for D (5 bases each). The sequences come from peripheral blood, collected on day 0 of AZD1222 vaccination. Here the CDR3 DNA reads TGTGCCAGTAGTATCCACGCACTCGGGACGTACTCCTACAATGAGCAGTTCTTC. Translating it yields CASSIHALGTYSYNEQFF.